These T cell receptor beta chains were read from a single sample in a study of blood T cell repertoires in COVID-19. TCRdb's table, derived via immunoSEQ multiplex PCR, lists solely in-frame clones and lacks some. The data contain 93,000 or so clones, over 70% of them seen just once; the ten biggest clones take up 10% to 15%. Material: peripheral blood. The receptors originated from a human donor in a cohort sampled during active or convalescent COVID-19. The CDR3 runs from the conserved cysteine through the conserved F or W. D genes are given only for firm matches. Size is omitted from some rows. Given values are once, few, many or a class for expanded clones.

v_call,clone_size,j_call,d_call,cdr3_nt,cdr3_aa
TRBV5-1,.,TRBJ1-6,.,TGCGCCAGCAGCTTGGGGGACGCGGGAAATTACGTCGTTTCACCCCTCCACTTT,CASSLGDAGNYVVSPLHF
TRBV24-1,.,TRBJ1-4,.,TGTGCCACCAGTGATCAAACTGGGGGAGGCGCTGAAAAACTGTTTTTT,CATSDQTGGGAEKLFF
TRBV4-2,few,TRBJ2-3,TRBD2,TGTGCCAGCAGCCGAGAGCGGGGGCCGTACCCAGATACGCAGTATTTT,CASSRERGPYPDTQYF
TRBV4-2,.,TRBJ1-1,TRBD1,TGTGCCAGCAGCCGGGACAGAAACACTGAAGCTTTCTTT,CASSRDRNTEAFF
TRBV6-5,.,TRBJ2-2,.,TGTGCCAGCTACGGAGGGTCTGGCACCGGGGAGCTGTTTTTT,CASYGGSGTGELFF
TRBV11-2,.,TRBJ1-5,TRBD1,TGTGCCAGCAGCCCGGGACAGAAGAGTCCCCAGCATTTT,CASSPGQKSPQHF
TRBV6-6,.,TRBJ1-6,TRBD1,TGTGCCAGCAGTCGAACGCCGGGACAGGCTTCTTCACCCCTCCACTTT,CASSRTPGQASSPLHF
TRBV6-5,.,TRBJ1-2,.,TGTGCCAGCAGCCGACAGAGTAACTATGGCTACACCTTC,CASSRQSNYGYTF
TRBV4-2,.,TRBJ2-5,TRBD2,TGTGCCAGCAGCCCCGGGGGGGGTGGAGAGACCCAGTACTTC,CASSPGGGGETQYF
TRBV7-2,.,TRBJ2-7,TRBD1,TGTGCCAGCAGCTTGGACAGGGGGCTGGGGGAGCAGTACTTC,CASSLDRGLGEQYF
TRBV7-3,.,TRBJ2-7,.,TGTGCCAGCGGCAGTGGGGGGTCCGAGCAGTACTTC,CASGSGGSEQYF
TRBV11-2,.,TRBJ1-4,.,TGTGCCAGCAGCTTAGTACAGGGCCGGGAAAAACTGTTTTTT,CASSLVQGREKLFF
TRBV29-1,.,TRBJ2-1,.,TGCAGCGCAGTGCGGCGGGGTGAGCAGTTCTTC,CSAVRRGEQFF
TRBV12-5,few,TRBJ1-3,.,TGTGCTAGTGGACGCCGGGGGGGGTCTGGAAACACCATATATTTT,CASGRRGGSGNTIYF
TRBV7-9,.,TRBJ2-5,.,TGTGCCAGCAGCTTAAGCGAGACCCAGTACTTC,CASSLSETQYF
TRBV14,few,TRBJ2-3,TRBD2,TGTGCCAGCAGCCAATGGGGAGGGGCGGCAGATACGCAGTATTTT,CASSQWGGAADTQYF
TRBV6-6,few,TRBJ1-2,.,TGTGCCAGCAGTCCCCGGGGGAAGTATGGCTACACCTTC,CASSPRGKYGYTF
TRBV9,.,TRBJ2-3,TRBD2,TGTGCCAGCAGCGCACTAGCGGGGGTTGGGGATACGCAGTATTTT,CASSALAGVGDTQYF
TRBV11-2,.,TRBJ2-1,.,TGTGCCAGCAGCTTAGTTCTAGCCCCCTACAATGAGCAGTTCTTC,CASSLVLAPYNEQFF
TRBV7-6,.,TRBJ2-6,.,TGTGCCAGCAGCTTAGCCAACAGGGCTGGGGCCAACGTCCTGACTTTC,CASSLANRAGANVLTF
TRBV28,.,TRBJ2-1,TRBD2,TGTGCCAGCAGTTTATTTGTAGCGGGGAATGAGCAGTTCTTC,CASSLFVAGNEQFF